This record covers a single TCR beta chain. The sample belongs to a study of control samples from healthy donors and cancer patients. Method: immunoSEQ multiplex PCR; TCRdb's copy keeps in-frame clones and lacks some. Found here are roughly 130,000 clones, 80% to 95% of them singletons; the top ten hold approximately 9%. V was clipped by 3 bases and J by 3 bases, with 11 bases between them. The CDR3 covers 14 residues. Per the germline V gene, CDR1 is GTSNPN and CDR2 is SVGIG (reference sequence). The source is a man aged 18 to 30 in good health. This rearrangement joins TRBV30 to TRBJ1-4; D ambiguous. Sequenced material: blood. CDR3 residues: CAWSAQDSNEKLFF. CDR3 nucleotide sequence: TGTGCCTGGAGCGCCCAGGATTCTAATGAAAAACTGTTTTTT.